This TCR beta chain was sequenced during a study of CD8 T cells in Susac syndrome. Study results and caveats: As the study acknowledged, the number of individuals who were part of its TCR sequencing and HLA analysis was relatively small.

About 0.5 to 1 ug RNA was reverse transcribed with random hexamers. Amplification of TCR beta CDR3 was carried out by immunoSEQ multiplex PCR, which covered 54 Vbeta and 13 Jbeta segments. One entry per CDR3 protein results from TCRdb running MiXCR on the immunoSEQ multiplex PCR reads. The sample holds 150,000 to 200,000 distinct CDR3 sequences, 85% to 95% seen once. Treatment-naive patients with stable or active relapsing-remitting disease were the multiple sclerosis controls. CDR3 length equals 15 residues. Trimming stripped 7 bases from V and 2 bases from J, with 19 bases between. CDR1 and CDR2 (germline): SGHTS, YDEGEE. Notes on this clonotype: Antigen: not known.

The source of this sequence is a human donor with multiple sclerosis. The sample comprised CD4+ T cells from PBMCs. The V call is TRBV5-8, the J call TRBJ2-7; the D gene is possibly TRBD2 (5 bases). CDR3: CASFLLGDTTYEQYF. CDR3 bases: TGTGCCAGCTTTCTCCTCGGGGATACGACCTACGAGCAGTACTTC.